Listed here are 21 T cell receptor beta chains from one sample, sequenced in a study of cytomegalovirus exposure and HLA in healthy donors. The primer mix had 60 Vbeta and 13 Jbeta primers. Only in-frame clones appear in the TCRdb table, and some are missing; sequencing was by immunoSEQ multiplex PCR. Here the sample spans 150,000 to 200,000 clones, approximately 77% being singletons. Sequencing was performed on PBMCs. These receptor sequences come from a male donor in good health and CMV-seropositive.

The CDR3 is CASSINIGELFF. CDR3 nucleotide sequence: TGTGCCAGTAGTATAAATATCGGGGAGCTGTTTTTT. V gene TRBV19 combines with J gene TRBJ2-2, with D uncertain. CDR3 size: 12 residues. The V gene's germline CDR1 is LNHDA and CDR2 SQIVND (reference sequence). Trimming stripped 2 bases from V and 7 bases from J, with 5 bases between.

CDR3 coding DNA: TGTGCCAGCATCCTTCTTAATTGGAACACTGAAGCTTTCTTT. As protein: CASILLNWNTEAFF. The genes are TRBV7-9 and TRBJ1-1; D unresolved. The CDR3 extends over 14 amino acids. Deletions cut 7 bases from V and 1 base from J, with 13 bases between. Germline lookup yields CDR1 SEHNR and CDR2 FQNEAQ (reference sequence).

The V call is TRBV6-4, the J call TRBJ2-3; TRBD1 matches 10 bases. Germline V gene data show CDR1 as MRHNA and CDR2 as SNTAGT. The CDR3 has 15 residues. J was trimmed by 6 bases and V by 3 bases; bases with no gene match: 6. The DNA for the CDR3 is TGTGCCAGCAGTGAAGCCGGGACAGGGGCGGATACGCAGTATTTT. Translating gives CASSEAGTGADTQYF.

The J gene is TRBJ2-3, the V gene TRBV16; 8 bases map to TRBD1. The V gene end was trimmed by 0 bases and the J gene end by 2 bases; junction bases not matched to a gene: 7. CDR3 length: 17 amino acids. Looked up from germline, CDR1 is KGHSY and CDR2 is FQNENV. The CDR3 DNA sequence: TGTGCCAGCAGCCAATCGATGGGCAGGGGGCCCACAGATACGCAGTATTTT. Protein: CASSQSMGRGPTDTQYF.

The chain combines TRBV4-3 with TRBJ1-4; D is undetermined. The length of the CDR3 is 15 residues. CDR1 is LGHNA and CDR2 is YSLEER in the germline V gene. The ends were cut back, 2 bases at V and 4 bases at J, with 11 bases in the middle. CDR3 in amino acids: CASSQSQVINEKLFF. The CDR3 region has the DNA TGCGCCAGCAGCCAATCTCAGGTGATTAATGAAAAACTGTTTTTT.

This clone turned up a few times. The chain employs TRBV12-5 and TRBJ2-1; tentatively, D is TRBD2 (5 bases). The germline V gene encodes CDR1 LGHNT and CDR2 FRNRAP. This CDR3 region has 17 residues. V gave up 0 bases and J gave up 3 bases, with 15 bases separating them. In DNA form, the CDR3 reads TGTGCTAGTGGTTTGGTACTTGGACTCCGGATCTACAATGAGCAGTTCTTC. This sequence encodes CASGLVLGLRIYNEQFF.

The chain is built from TRBV4-2 and TRBJ2-2; the match to TRBD2 covers 14 bases. Germline-derived CDR1 and CDR2 are LGHNA and YNFKEQ. CDR3 size: 16 residues. The V segment lost 11 bases and the J segment 5 bases; nucleotides outside the gene matches: 10. This CDR3 is CAGAKTSGGGTGELFF. The CDR3 DNA sequence: TGTGCCGGCGCCAAGACTAGCGGGGGGGGGACCGGGGAGCTGTTTTTT.

This chain uses TRBV7-3 with TRBJ1-6; 7 bases line up with TRBD1. This CDR3 comprises 15 residues. The J segment lost 6 bases and the V segment lost 4 bases, leaving 6 bases of the junction unmatched. Germline V gives CDR1 SGHTA, CDR2 FQGTGA. The chain's CDR3 is CASSSTTGINSPLHF. Written as DNA, the CDR3 is TGTGCCAGCAGCTCGACGACAGGGATTAATTCACCCCTCCACTTT. The variable domain in full, completed from reference TRBV7-3 and TRBJ1-6, reads GAGVSQTPSNKVTEKGKYVELRCDPISGHTALYWYRQSLGQGPEFLIYFQGTGAADDSGLPNDRFFAVRPEGSVSTLKIQRTERGDSAVYLCASSSTTGINSPLHFGNGTRLTVT.

This clone occurred once. The rearrangement joins TRBV6-5 to TRBJ1-5; 7 bases align to TRBD1. CDR3 length: 16 residues. Losses at the gene ends were 0 bases for V and 2 bases for J; bases not matched to a gene: 4. Germline V gives CDR1 MNHEY, CDR2 SVGAGI. CDR3 amino acids: CASSYSSGGGNQPQHF. CDR3 nucleotide sequence: TGTGCCAGCAGTTACTCGTCAGGGGGTGGCAATCAGCCCCAGCATTTT.

The chain has TRBV6-6 and TRBJ1-3; 11 bases agree with TRBD1. The V gene's germline CDR1 is MNHNY and CDR2 SVGAGI (reference sequence). The CDR3 extends over 14 amino acids. V trimming: 6 bases; J trimming: 8 bases; junction bases outside the gene matches: 6. CDR3 loop: CASSDQGQGDTIYF. The DNA for the CDR3 is TGTGCCAGCAGCGACCAGGGACAGGGGGACACCATATATTTT.

The chain uses TRBV7-9 and TRBJ1-3; 7 positions agree with TRBD1. Germline V gives CDR1 SEHNR, CDR2 FQNEAQ (reference sequence). The CDR3 is 17 residues long. Trimming removed 7 bases from V and 2 bases from J; junction bases left unmatched: 14. The CDR3 nucleotides are TGTGCCAGCATCTCCAGACAGGGAGTAGAAACTGGAAACACCATATATTTT. Protein product: CASISRQGVETGNTIYF.

This clone has just a few counts. The genes are TRBV6-5 and TRBJ1-1; D gene uncertain. Germline V gene data show CDR1 as MNHEY and CDR2 as SVGAGI. The ends were cut back, 9 bases at V and 1 base at J, with 6 bases in the middle. CDR3 length: 11 amino acids. The CDR3 DNA reads TGTGCCAGTCAGGAGAACACTGAAGCTTTCTTT. This sequence encodes CASQENTEAFF.

The genes are TRBV7-6 and TRBJ2-7; D is undetermined. The V gene's germline CDR1 is SGHVS and CDR2 FNYEAQ. CDR3 length: 14 residues. Trimming took off 5 bases at V and 3 bases at J, with 14 bases between the two ends. The CDR3 protein is CASSPGVSFYEQYF. The DNA for the CDR3 is TGTGCCAGCAGCCCCGGTGTAAGCTTCTACGAGCAGTACTTC.

The chain joins TRBV19 to TRBJ2-3; 8 bases fit TRBD1. J gave up 0 bases and V 5 bases, and 1 base lay outside the gene matches. The CDR3 consists of 14 residues. Germline values: CDR1 LNHDA, CDR2 SQIVND (reference sequence). The CDR3 sequence is CASSRDRSTDTQYF. The CDR3 bases are TGTGCCAGTAGTCGGGACAGGAGCACAGATACGCAGTATTTT.

V gene TRBV6-5 combines with J gene TRBJ2-7, with TRBD2 matching over 8 bases. J gave up 5 bases and V 2 bases, and 11 bases lay outside the gene matches. The CDR3 has 16 amino acids. Germline V gene data show CDR1 as MNHEY and CDR2 as SVGAGI. DNA for the CDR3: TGTGCCAGCAGTTACCCGCGGGGGGCGGGGGAGGACGAGCAGTACTTC. Translating gives CASSYPRGAGEDEQYF.

For the CDR3, the DNA is TGTGCCAGCAGGCAGGACGTGGGCGGGTATGGCTACACCTTC. It codes for CASRQDVGGYGYTF. The genes are TRBV2 and TRBJ1-2; D not resolved. The V and J ends lost 6 bases and 5 bases respectively, with 16 bases between them. The CDR3 runs 14 residues. CDR1 and CDR2 from the germline V gene are SNHLY and FYNNEI.

The genes are TRBV2 and TRBJ1-1; 8 nucleotides match TRBD1. The ends lost 8 bases at V and 0 bases at J; junction bases unmatched: 5. Germline CDR1 is SNHLY and CDR2 is FYNNEI. The CDR3 totals 14 residues. The CDR3 DNA reads as TGTGCCAGCCTACGACAGGGGCTGAACACTGAAGCTTTCTTT. Translating gives CASLRQGLNTEAFF.

The chain employs TRBV2 and TRBJ2-7, with 9 positions matching TRBD2. The J segment lost 6 bases and the V segment lost 1 base, leaving 4 bases of the junction unmatched. The CDR3 spans 14 residues. In germline, CDR1 is SNHLY, CDR2 FYNNEI. The CDR3 loop reads CASSEGRGGREQYF. The CDR3 nucleotides are TGTGCCAGCAGTGAAGGGCGGGGGGGCCGCGAGCAGTACTTC.

This chain connects TRBV2 to TRBJ2-7, with TRBD1 matching 9 bases. This CDR3 region has 12 residues. The junction had 3 bases not matched to a gene; V was cut back by 10 bases and J by 2 bases. CDR1 and CDR2 from the germline V gene are SNHLY and FYNNEI. DNA for the CDR3: TGTGCCATCCGGGACAGGGCCTACGAGCAGTACTTC. This translates into CAIRDRAYEQYF.

The chain links TRBV7-3 to TRBJ2-1; 9 positions agree with TRBD2. Looked up from germline, CDR1 is SGHTA and CDR2 is FQGTGA. The CDR3 runs 12 residues. With V trimmed by 5 bases and J by 10 bases, 3 bases remained unmatched. CDR3 residues: CASSPTSGEQFF. CDR3 bases: TGTGCCAGCAGCCCTACTAGCGGGGAGCAGTTCTTC.

This chain connects TRBV19 to TRBJ2-2, with TRBD2 matching over 8 bases. This CDR3 region has 17 residues. V dropped 3 bases and J dropped 2; count of bases not matched to a gene: 8. The germline CDR1 and CDR2 sequences are LNHDA and SQIVND (reference sequence). CDR3 sequence: CASSIRSSGLNTGELFF. The CDR3, as DNA: TGTGCCAGTAGTATTCGGTCTAGCGGGTTAAACACCGGGGAGCTGTTTTTT.